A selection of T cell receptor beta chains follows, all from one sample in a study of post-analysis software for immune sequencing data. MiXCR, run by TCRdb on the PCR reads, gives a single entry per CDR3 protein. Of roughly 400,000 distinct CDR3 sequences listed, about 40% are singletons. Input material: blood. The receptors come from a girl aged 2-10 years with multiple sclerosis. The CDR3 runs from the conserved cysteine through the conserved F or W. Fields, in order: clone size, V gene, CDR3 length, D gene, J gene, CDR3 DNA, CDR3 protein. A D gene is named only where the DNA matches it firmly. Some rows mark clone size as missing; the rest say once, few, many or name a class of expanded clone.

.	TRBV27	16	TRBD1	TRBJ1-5	TGTGCCAGCAGTTTTAGAACAGGGGGCGCGGGTCAGCCCCAGCATTTT	CASSFRTGGAGQPQHF
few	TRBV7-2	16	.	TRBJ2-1	TGTGCCAGCAGCTTAAGGCGGCAGACCTCTAACAATGAGCAGTTCTTC	CASSLRRQTSNNEQFF
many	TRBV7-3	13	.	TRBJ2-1	TGTGCCAGCAGCTCCTCTGGAGCTAATGAGCAGTTCTTC	CASSSSGANEQFF
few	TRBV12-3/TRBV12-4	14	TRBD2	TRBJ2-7	TGTGCCAGCAGTTTCGGGACTAGCGCCCACGAGCAGTACTTC	CASSFGTSAHEQYF
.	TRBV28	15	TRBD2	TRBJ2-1	TGTGCCAGCAGTACCCCCGGGACTAGGTTCAATGAGCAGTTCTTC	CASSTPGTRFNEQFF
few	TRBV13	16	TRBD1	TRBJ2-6	TGTGCCAGCAGCCCTAGACAGGGTATAAGGGCCAACGTCCTGACTTTC	CASSPRQGIRANVLTF
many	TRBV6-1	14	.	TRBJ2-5	TGTGCCAGCAGTCCATTGGGTGTGGAAGAGACCCAGTACTTC	CASSPLGVEETQYF
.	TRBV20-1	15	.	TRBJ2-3	TGCAGTGCTAGAACCCAGGGGGGAGGTACAGATACGCAGTATTTT	CSARTQGGGTDTQYF
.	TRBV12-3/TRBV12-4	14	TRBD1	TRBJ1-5	TGTGCCAGCATTCTCCAGGGGGCCAATCAGCCCCAGCATTTT	CASILQGANQPQHF
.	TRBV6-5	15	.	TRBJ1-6	TGTGCCAGCAGTTACGGGGGGCGGGGAAATTCACCCCTCCACTTT	CASSYGGRGNSPLHF
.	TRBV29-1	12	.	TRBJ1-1	TGCAGCGCCGAGGGGGGGGACACTGAAGCTTTCTTT	CSAEGGDTEAFF
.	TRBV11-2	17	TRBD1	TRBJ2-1	TGTGCCAGCAGCCCAGGGGGCGAAGGTTTCTCCTACAATGAGCAGTTCTTC	CASSPGGEGFSYNEQFF
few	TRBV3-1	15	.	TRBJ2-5	TGTGCCAGCAAGATGGGCACCTACCAGGCGGAGACCCAGTACTTC	CASKMGTYQAETQYF
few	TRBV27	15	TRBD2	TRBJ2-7	TGTGCCAGCAGTGCCTTAGCGGGAGAGGAGTACGAGCAGTACTTC	CASSALAGEEYEQYF
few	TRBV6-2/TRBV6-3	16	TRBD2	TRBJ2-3	TGTGCCAGCAGCCGACTAGCTGGAAGACCCACAGATACGCAGTATTTT	CASSRLAGRPTDTQYF
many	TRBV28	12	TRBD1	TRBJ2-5	TGTGCCGCAACTGGACAGGGTGAGACCCAGTACTTC	CAATGQGETQYF
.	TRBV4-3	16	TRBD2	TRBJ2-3	TGCGCCAGCAGCCAAAGCCCTAGCGGGAGCACAGATACGCAGTATTTT	CASSQSPSGSTDTQYF
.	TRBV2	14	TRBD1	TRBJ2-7	TGTGCCAGCAGTCGACAGGGGGCAGGGGACGAGCAGTACTTC	CASSRQGAGDEQYF
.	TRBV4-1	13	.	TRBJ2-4	TGCGCCAGCAGCCAGGGACGACTAAACATTCAGTACTTC	CASSQGRLNIQYF
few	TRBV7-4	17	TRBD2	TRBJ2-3	TGTGCCAGCAGCCCCCTCTGGGCGGGGGGGTTTTCAGATACGCAGTATTTT	CASSPLWAGGFSDTQYF
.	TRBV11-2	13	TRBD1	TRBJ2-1	TGTGCCAGCAGCTTAGTTACAGGGGATGAGCAGTTCTTC	CASSLVTGDEQFF
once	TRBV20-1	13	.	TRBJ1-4	TGCAGTGCTAGAGGGGGGGGGTATGAAAAACTGTTTTTT	CSARGGGYEKLFF
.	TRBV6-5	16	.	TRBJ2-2	TGTGCCAGCAGTTACTCGCGAGGGGTCAACACCGGGGAGCTGTTTTTT	CASSYSRGVNTGELFF
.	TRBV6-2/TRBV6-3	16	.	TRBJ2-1	TGTGCCAGCAGTTACCGTCCACCTAGCTCCTACAATGAGCAGTTCTTC	CASSYRPPSSYNEQFF
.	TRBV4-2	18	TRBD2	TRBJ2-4	TGTGCCAGCAGCCTGGGGACTAGCGGGAGTCTACCCAAAAACATTCAGTACTTC	CASSLGTSGSLPKNIQYF
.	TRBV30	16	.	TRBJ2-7	TGTGCCTGGAGTGTAATCGGGTCCCTCTCTTACTACGAGCAGTACTTC	CAWSVIGSLSYYEQYF
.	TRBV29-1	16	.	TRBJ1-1	TGCAGCGTTGAAGGCCAGACGGCGGGGGTGAACACTGAAGCTTTCTTT	CSVEGQTAGVNTEAFF
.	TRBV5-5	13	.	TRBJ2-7	TGTGCCAGCAGCTTGGACTTTTGGTACGGGCAGTACTTC	CASSLDFWYGQYF
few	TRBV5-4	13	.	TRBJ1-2	TGTGCCAGCAGCTTAGTCGCGAGGGATGGCTACACCTTC	CASSLVARDGYTF
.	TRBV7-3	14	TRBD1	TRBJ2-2	TGTGCCAGCAGCAGGGACAGGGGCACCGGGGAGCTGTTTTTT	CASSRDRGTGELFF
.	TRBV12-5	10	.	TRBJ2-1	TGTGCTAGTGGTTTCAGTGAGCAGTTCTTC	CASGFSEQFF
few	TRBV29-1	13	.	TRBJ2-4	TGCAGCGTTGAGACAGCCCTCAAAAACATTCAGTACTTC	CSVETALKNIQYF
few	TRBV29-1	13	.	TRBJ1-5	TGCAGCGTTCGAGAATCGGGGAATCAGCCCCAGCATTTT	CSVRESGNQPQHF
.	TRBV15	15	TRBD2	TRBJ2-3	TGTGCCACCAGCAGAGACGGGGGGGCATCAGATACGCAGTATTTT	CATSRDGGASDTQYF
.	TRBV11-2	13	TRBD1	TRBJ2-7	TGTGCCAGCAGCTTCTCGGACAGGGCCGAGCAGTACTTC	CASSFSDRAEQYF
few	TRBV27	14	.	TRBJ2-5	TGTGCCAGCAGCCCTATCGGCGGAGGAGAGACCCAGTACTTC	CASSPIGGGETQYF
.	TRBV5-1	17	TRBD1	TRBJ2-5	TGCGCCAGCAGCTCGTCGGGACAGGGGCGCCACCAAGAGACCCAGTACTTC	CASSSSGQGRHQETQYF
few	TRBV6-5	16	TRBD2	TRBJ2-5	TGTGCCAGCAGTTTAACAAGCGGGGGGGCCAGAGAGACCCAGTACTTC	CASSLTSGGARETQYF
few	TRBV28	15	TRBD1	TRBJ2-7	TGTGCCAGCAGCGTTCTGACAGGGATCTCCAACGAGCAGTACTTC	CASSVLTGISNEQYF
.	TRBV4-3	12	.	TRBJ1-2	TGCGCCAGCAGCCAAGTAGGATCTGGCTACACCTTC	CASSQVGSGYTF
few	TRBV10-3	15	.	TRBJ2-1	TGTGCCATCAGTGAAGACGGGAGAAGGAATAATGAGCAGTTCTTC	CAISEDGRRNNEQFF
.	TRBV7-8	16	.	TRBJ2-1	TGTGCCAGCAGCTCTCTCTTGTGGAGTTTGGTAAATGAGCAGTTCTTC	CASSSLLWSLVNEQFF
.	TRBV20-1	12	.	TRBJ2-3	TGCAGTGCTAGAGCGCGAAGAGATACGCAGTATTTT	CSARARRDTQYF
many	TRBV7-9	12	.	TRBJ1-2	TGTGCCAGCAGCTTAACGACACCGTCGTTCACCTTC	CASSLTTPSFTF
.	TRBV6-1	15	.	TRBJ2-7	TGTGCCAGCAGTGAGGGTTGGGGCTCCTACAATGAGCAGTACTTC	CASSEGWGSYNEQYF
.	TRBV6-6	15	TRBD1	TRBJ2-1	TGTGCCAGCAGTGACGGGACAGGCTCCTACAATGAGCAGTTCTTC	CASSDGTGSYNEQFF
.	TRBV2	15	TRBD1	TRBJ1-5	TGTGCCAGCAGTTGGACAGGGGGCGGCAATCAGCCCCAGCATTTT	CASSWTGGGNQPQHF
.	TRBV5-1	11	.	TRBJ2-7	TGCGCCAGCAACCTCTCCTGGGAGCAGTACTTC	CASNLSWEQYF
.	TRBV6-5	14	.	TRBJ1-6	TGTGCCAGCAGTACGACTACAGTGGTTGGACCCCTCCACTTT	CASSTTTVVGPLHF
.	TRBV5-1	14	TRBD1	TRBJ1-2	TGCGCCAGCAGCTTCAGGGGGCAAGGAGATGGCTACACCTTC	CASSFRGQGDGYTF